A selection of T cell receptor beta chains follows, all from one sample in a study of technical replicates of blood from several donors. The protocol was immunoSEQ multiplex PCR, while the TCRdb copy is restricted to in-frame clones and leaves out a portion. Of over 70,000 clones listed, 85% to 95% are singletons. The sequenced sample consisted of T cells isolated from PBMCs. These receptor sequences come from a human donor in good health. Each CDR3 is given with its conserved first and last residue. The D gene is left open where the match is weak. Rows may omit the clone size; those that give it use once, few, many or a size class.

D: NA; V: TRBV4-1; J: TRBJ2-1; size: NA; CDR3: CASSHGGNEQFF; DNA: TGCGCCAGCAGCCATGGGGGGAATGAGCAGTTCTTC
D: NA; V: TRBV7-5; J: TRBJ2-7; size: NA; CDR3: CVRSLDLLKREGGYEQYF; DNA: TGTGTTAGAAGCTTAGATCTGCTTAAGCGGGAGGGAGGGTACGAGCAGTACTTC
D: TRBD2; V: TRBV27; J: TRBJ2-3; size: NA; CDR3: CASSFGTSGTDTQYF; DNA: TGTGCCAGCAGTTTCGGGACTAGCGGGACCGATACGCAGTATTTT
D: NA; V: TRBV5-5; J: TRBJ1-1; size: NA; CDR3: CASSFYGGNTEAFF; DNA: TGTGCCAGCAGCTTTTATGGAGGGAACACTGAAGCTTTCTTT
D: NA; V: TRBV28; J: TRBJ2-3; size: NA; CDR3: CASSWQEGSTDTQYF; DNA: TGTGCCAGCAGTTGGCAGGAGGGGAGCACAGATACGCAGTATTTT
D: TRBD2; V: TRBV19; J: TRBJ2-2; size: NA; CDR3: CASSSTEGSGTSIPGELFF; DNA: TGTGCCAGTAGCTCCACTGAGGGGTCCGGGACTAGCATTCCCGGGGAGCTGTTTTTT
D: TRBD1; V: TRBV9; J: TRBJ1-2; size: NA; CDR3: CASSVERGPVGSYGYTF; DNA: TGTGCCAGCAGCGTAGAAAGGGGGCCGGTTGGTAGCTATGGCTACACCTTC
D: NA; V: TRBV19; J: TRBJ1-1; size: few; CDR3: CASSPRGNTEAFF; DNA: TGTGCCAGTAGCCCCCGCGGGAACACTGAAGCTTTCTTT
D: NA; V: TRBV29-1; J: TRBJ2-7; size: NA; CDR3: CSVGQPYEQYF; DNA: TGCAGCGTTGGACAGCCCTACGAGCAGTACTTC
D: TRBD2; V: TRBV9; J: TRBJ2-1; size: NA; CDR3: CASSATSGMFDNEQFF; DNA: TGTGCCAGCAGCGCGACTAGCGGGATGTTCGACAATGAGCAGTTCTTC
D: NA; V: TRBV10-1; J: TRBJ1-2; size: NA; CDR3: CASSPRGGYGYTF; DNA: TGCGCCAGCAGTCCTCGGGGTGGCTATGGCTACACCTTC
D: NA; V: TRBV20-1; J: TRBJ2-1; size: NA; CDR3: CSIDNNEQFF; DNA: TGCAGTATAGATAACAATGAGCAGTTCTTC
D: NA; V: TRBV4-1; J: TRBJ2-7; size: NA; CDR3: CASSQPFTRGGYEQYF; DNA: TGCGCCAGCAGCCAACCATTTACTAGGGGGGGCTACGAGCAGTACTTC
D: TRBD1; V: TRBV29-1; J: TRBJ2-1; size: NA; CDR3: CSVKGTGDYNEQFF; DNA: TGCAGCGTTAAAGGGACAGGGGATTACAATGAGCAGTTCTTC
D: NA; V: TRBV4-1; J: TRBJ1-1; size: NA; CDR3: CASSQTTTDRPWEAFF; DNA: TGCGCCAGCAGCCAAACAACCACTGACAGGCCATGGGAAGCTTTCTTT
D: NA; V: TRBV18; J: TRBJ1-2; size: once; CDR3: CASSDGTMLTMGGYTF; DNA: TGTGCCAGCTCAGACGGGACAATGCTAACGATGGGCGGCTACACCTTC
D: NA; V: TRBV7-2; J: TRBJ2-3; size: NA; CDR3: CASRAGGDTQYF; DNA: TGTGCCAGCAGAGCAGGGGGGGATACGCAGTATTTT
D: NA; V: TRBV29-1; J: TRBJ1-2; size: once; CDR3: CSVAHGGYGYTF; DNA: TGCAGCGTGGCCCACGGAGGGTATGGCTACACCTTC
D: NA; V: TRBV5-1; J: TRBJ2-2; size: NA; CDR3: CASSLIPGFSGELFF; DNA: TGCGCCAGCAGCTTGATCCCAGGGTTTTCCGGGGAGCTGTTTTTT
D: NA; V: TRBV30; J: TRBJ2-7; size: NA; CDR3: CAWSATPGLAEQYF; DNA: TGTGCCTGGAGTGCAACCCCGGGACTTGCCGAGCAGTACTTC
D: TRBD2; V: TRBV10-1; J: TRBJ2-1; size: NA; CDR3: CASSDQRESLMDEQFF; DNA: TGCGCCAGCAGTGATCAGCGGGAATCCCTGATGGATGAGCAGTTCTTC
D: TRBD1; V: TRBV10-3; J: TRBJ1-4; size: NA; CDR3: CAISESSGQGSNMQGKLFF; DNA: TGTGCCATCAGTGAGTCTTCGGGACAGGGGAGTAATATGCAAGGAAAACTGTTTTTT
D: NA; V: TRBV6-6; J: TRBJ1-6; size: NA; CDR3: CASRRQPEGNSPLHF; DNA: TGTGCCAGCCGGAGGCAGCCTGAAGGGAATTCACCCCTCCACTTT
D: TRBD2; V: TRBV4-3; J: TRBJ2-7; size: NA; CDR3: CASSQVLAESYEQYF; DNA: TGCGCCAGCAGCCAAGTTCTAGCGGAGTCCTACGAGCAGTACTTC
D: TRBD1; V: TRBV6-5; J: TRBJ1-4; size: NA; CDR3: CASSSLTGANNEKLFF; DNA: TGTGCCAGCAGTTCCCTGACAGGGGCTAATAATGAAAAACTGTTTTTT
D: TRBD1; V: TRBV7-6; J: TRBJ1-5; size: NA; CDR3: CASSLATGVNNQPQHF; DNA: TGTGCCAGCAGCTTAGCGACAGGGGTGAACAATCAGCCCCAGCATTTT
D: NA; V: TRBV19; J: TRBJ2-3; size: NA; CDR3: CASSISGWASTDTQYF; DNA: TGTGCCAGTAGTATATCTGGTTGGGCTAGCACAGATACGCAGTATTTT
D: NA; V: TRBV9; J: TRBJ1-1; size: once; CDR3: CASSVGAGGVVNTEAFF; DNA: TGTGCCAGCAGCGTAGGTGCGGGGGGGGTCGTGAACACTGAAGCTTTCTTT
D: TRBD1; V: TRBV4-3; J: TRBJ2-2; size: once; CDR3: CASSLDRGTGELFF; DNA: TGCGCCAGCAGCCTGGACAGGGGCACCGGGGAGCTGTTTTTT
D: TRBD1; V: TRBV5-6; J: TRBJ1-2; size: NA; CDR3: CASSFVGQGYGYTF; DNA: TGTGCCAGCAGCTTCGTCGGACAGGGATATGGCTACACCTTC
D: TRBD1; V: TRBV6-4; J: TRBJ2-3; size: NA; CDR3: CASRPSGGKDTQYF; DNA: TGTGCCAGCAGGCCCTCAGGGGGAAAAGATACGCAGTATTTT
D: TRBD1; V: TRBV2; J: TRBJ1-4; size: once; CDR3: CAIGFGQGDEKLFF; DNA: TGTGCCATTGGTTTCGGACAGGGAGACGAAAAACTGTTTTTT
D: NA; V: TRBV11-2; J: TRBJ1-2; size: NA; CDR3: CASSPDSRSYTF; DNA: TGTGCCAGCAGCCCTGACAGCCGAAGCTACACCTTC
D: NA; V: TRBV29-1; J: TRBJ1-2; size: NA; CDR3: CSVEDLSPRGAFYGYTF; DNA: TGCAGCGTTGAAGATCTCTCCCCACGGGGGGCTTTCTATGGCTACACCTTC
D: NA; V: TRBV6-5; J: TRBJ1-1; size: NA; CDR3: CASSYPAGEAFF; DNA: TGTGCCAGCAGCTACCCCGCGGGGGAAGCTTTCTTT
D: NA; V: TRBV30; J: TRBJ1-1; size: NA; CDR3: CAWSGVAEAFF; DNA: TGTGCCTGGAGTGGAGTGGCTGAAGCTTTCTTT
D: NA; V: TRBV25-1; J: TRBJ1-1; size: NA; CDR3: CASTIGGDTEAFF; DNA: TGTGCCAGCACCATTGGGGGGGACACTGAAGCTTTCTTT
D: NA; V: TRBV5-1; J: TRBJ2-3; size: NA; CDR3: CASSLATDADTQYF; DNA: TGCGCCAGCAGCTTGGCCACAGATGCAGATACGCAGTATTTT
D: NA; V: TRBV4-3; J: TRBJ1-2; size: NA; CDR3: CASSQFHTGAYGYTF; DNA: TGCGCCAGCAGCCAATTCCATACAGGAGCATATGGCTACACCTTC
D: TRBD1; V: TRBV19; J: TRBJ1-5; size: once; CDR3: CASQLQGNQPQHF; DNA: TGTGCCAGTCAATTACAGGGGAATCAGCCCCAGCATTTT
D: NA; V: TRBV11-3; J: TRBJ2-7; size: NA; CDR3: CASSGGHGYEQYF; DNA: TGTGCCAGCAGCGGAGGCCACGGATACGAGCAGTACTTC
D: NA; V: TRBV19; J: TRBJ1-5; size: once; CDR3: CASTTTGGSSYQPQHF; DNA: TGTGCCAGTACCACGACAGGTGGTAGTTCTTATCAGCCCCAGCATTTT
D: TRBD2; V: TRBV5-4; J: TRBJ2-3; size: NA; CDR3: CASSFPGLEGDTQYF; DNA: TGTGCCAGCAGCTTTCCGGGACTAGAGGGGGATACGCAGTATTTT
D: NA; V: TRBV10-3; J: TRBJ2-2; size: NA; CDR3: CAISGRQDSTGELFF; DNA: TGTGCCATCAGTGGTCGACAGGATTCCACCGGGGAGCTGTTTTTT
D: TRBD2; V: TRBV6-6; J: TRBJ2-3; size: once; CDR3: CASGRAGTDTQYF; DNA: TGTGCCAGCGGGAGGGCCGGCACAGATACGCAGTATTTT
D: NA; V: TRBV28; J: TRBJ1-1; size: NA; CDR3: CASSFMNTEAFF; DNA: TGTGCCAGCAGTTTTATGAACACTGAAGCTTTCTTT
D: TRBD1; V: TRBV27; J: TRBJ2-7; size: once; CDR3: CASTPVGQGVYEQYF; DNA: TGTGCCAGCACGCCAGTGGGACAGGGGGTCTACGAGCAGTACTTC
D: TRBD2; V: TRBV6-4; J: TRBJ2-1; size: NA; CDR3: CASSGLASNEQFF; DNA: TGTGCCAGCAGTGGACTAGCAAGCAATGAGCAGTTCTTC